Listed below are T cell receptor beta chains from one sample, sequenced in a study of blood T cell repertoires in COVID-19. Some clones are missing from TCRdb's copy, which holds only in-frame ones; the method was immunoSEQ multiplex PCR. The profile shows 150,000 to 250,000 clones, approximately 86% of them singletons. Sequenced input: PBMCs or T cells enriched from blood (not recorded which). The receptors stem from a woman aged 25 to 45 who had recovered from COVID-19. Each CDR3 is given with its conserved first and last residue. D genes are given only for firm matches. The size field is filled for only some rows; it gives once, few, many or a size class.

size	V	J	D	DNA	CDR3
.	TRBV5-1	TRBJ1-1	.	TGCGCCAGCAGCTATCGGCAGGGGCAGGGCACTGAAGCTTTCTTT	CASSYRQGQGTEAFF
.	TRBV28	TRBJ2-7	TRBD1	TGTGCCAGCAGTCCCGTTTCAGACAGGGGGCAGGTGGAGCAGTACTTC	CASSPVSDRGQVEQYF
.	TRBV2	TRBJ1-4	TRBD1	TGTGCCAGCAGTGGGGGGACAGCTAATGAAAAACTGTTTTTT	CASSGGTANEKLFF
.	TRBV13	TRBJ1-2	.	TGTGCCAGCAGCTTCCCAGGGGCTCGCGGCTACACCTTC	CASSFPGARGYTF
.	TRBV5-5	TRBJ2-7	TRBD2	TGTGCCAGCAGCTTGGCGGGAGGGCCCCACGAGCAGTACTTC	CASSLAGGPHEQYF
.	TRBV24-1	TRBJ2-2	.	TGTGCCACCAGTGAGCTTCCAGGGACCGGGGAGCTGTTTTTT	CATSELPGTGELFF
.	TRBV4-2	TRBJ1-5	.	TGTGCCAGCAGCTCCGACACCCATCAGCCCCAGCATTTT	CASSSDTHQPQHF
once	TRBV24-1	TRBJ2-1	TRBD2	TGTGCCACCAGTGAGGGACTAGCGGAGGGGAATGAGCAGTTCTTC	CATSEGLAEGNEQFF
.	TRBV12-3/TRBV12-4	TRBJ1-1	.	TGTGCCAGCACCTTCGGGGGTGTTGAAGCTTTCTTT	CASTFGGVEAFF
.	TRBV6-6	TRBJ1-4	.	TGTGCCAGCAGTTACTCAGAGACTTCAAATGAAAAACTGTTTTTT	CASSYSETSNEKLFF
.	TRBV3-1/TRBV3-2	TRBJ1-5	.	TGTGCCAGCAGCCAAATGGCAGACAATCAGCCCCAGCATTTT	CASSQMADNQPQHF
once	TRBV14	TRBJ1-2	.	TGTGCCAGCAGCGGCGGCACCAGCTATGGCTACACCTTC	CASSGGTSYGYTF
.	TRBV12-5	TRBJ1-2	.	TGTGCTAGTGGTTTGCCACGGGAGGGCACCGGCTACACCTTC	CASGLPREGTGYTF
.	TRBV11-2	TRBJ1-1	.	TGTGCCAGCAGCTTCGGTCTGAACACTGAAGCTTTCTTT	CASSFGLNTEAFF
.	TRBV27	TRBJ1-5	TRBD1	TGTGCCAGCAGTTTCACCCCGAGACAGGGGGTTTTTAGCAATCAGCCCCAGCATTTT	CASSFTPRQGVFSNQPQHF
.	TRBV10-3	TRBJ1-3	.	TGTGCCATCACCAGGACAGACTCTGGAAACACCATATATTTT	CAITRTDSGNTIYF
.	TRBV6-5	TRBJ1-5	.	TGTGCCAGCAGCCGTAGCTCGGGTCAGCCCCAGCATTTT	CASSRSSGQPQHF
.	TRBV5-6	TRBJ1-2	TRBD1	TGTGCCAGCAGCTCGACAGGGGGGGCTAACTATGGCTACACCTTC	CASSSTGGANYGYTF
once	TRBV10-3	TRBJ1-1	TRBD1	TGTGCCATCGGGGGGACAGAGAACACTGAAGCTTTCTTT	CAIGGTENTEAFF
.	TRBV5-1	TRBJ2-5	.	TGCGCCAGCAGCTTGGGACAGCAAGAGACCCAGTACTTC	CASSLGQQETQYF
.	TRBV30	TRBJ2-7	TRBD1	TGTGCCTGGGGAACCCCGACAGGGTTCTACGAGCAGTACTTC	CAWGTPTGFYEQYF
.	TRBV19	TRBJ1-5	.	TGTGCCAGTAGTATGGGCGGGGGCCCTGAAAAGCCCCAGCATTTT	CASSMGGGPEKPQHF
.	TRBV3-1/TRBV3-2	TRBJ2-6	.	TGTGCCAGCAGCCAAGCAGGGGCTGGGGCCAACGTCCTGACTTTC	CASSQAGAGANVLTF
.	TRBV5-6	TRBJ2-7	.	TGTGCCAGCAGCAAAGGAAGAGGCGAGCAGTACTTC	CASSKGRGEQYF
.	TRBV7-2	TRBJ1-3	.	TGTGCCAGCAGCTTAGATCCGCCGACAACTGGAAACACCATATATTTT	CASSLDPPTTGNTIYF
.	TRBV28	TRBJ1-5	.	TGTGCCAGCAGTTCCTCGGGGGTTAGCAATCAGCCCCAGCATTTT	CASSSSGVSNQPQHF
.	TRBV12-3/TRBV12-4	TRBJ1-1	.	TGTGCCAGCAGTTCCGGTCTGAACACTGAAGCTTTCTTT	CASSSGLNTEAFF
.	TRBV3-1/TRBV3-2	TRBJ2-7	.	TGTGCCAGCAGCCTCTCCTCGGGGAGCTACGAGCAGTACTTC	CASSLSSGSYEQYF
.	TRBV30	TRBJ1-3	.	TGTGCCTGGAGTGTCCTAGGTAGCACCATATATTTT	CAWSVLGSTIYF
once	TRBV27	TRBJ1-5	TRBD1	TGTGCCAGCAGTTCGACAGGGACGAGCAATCAGCCCCAGCATTTT	CASSSTGTSNQPQHF
once	TRBV2	TRBJ1-4	TRBD1	TGTGCCAGCAGTCCCAGGGGGCCTCGGGAAAAACTGTTTTTT	CASSPRGPREKLFF
.	TRBV10-3	TRBJ2-1	TRBD2	TGTGCCATCTCGGGGGGGGGCTTGAATGAGCAGTTCTTC	CAISGGGLNEQFF
.	TRBV9	TRBJ1-5	.	TGTGCCAGCAGCGCACAGGGCTGGGGTCAGCCCCAGCATTTT	CASSAQGWGQPQHF
.	TRBV6-5	TRBJ2-1	TRBD2	TGTGCCAGCAGAAAAACCGGGACTAGAAGTGAGCAGTTCTTC	CASRKTGTRSEQFF
.	TRBV5-1	TRBJ2-7	.	TGCGCCAGCAGCTGGGGGCGGGCAGGGGCCTACGAGCAGTACTTC	CASSWGRAGAYEQYF
few	TRBV2	TRBJ1-1	.	TGTGCCAGCGGCAGGGCCATGAACACTGAAGCTTTCTTT	CASGRAMNTEAFF
few	TRBV13	TRBJ1-1	TRBD1	TGTGCCAGCAGCCAGGCGGGACAGTACACTGAAGCTTTCTTT	CASSQAGQYTEAFF
.	TRBV18	TRBJ2-7	TRBD2	TGTGCCAGCTCACGACTCGGGACTAGCGGGGTCTCCTACGAGCAGTACTTC	CASSRLGTSGVSYEQYF
.	TRBV6-6	TRBJ1-2	.	TGTGCCAGCAGTTACTCCCGTACAGCAGATGGCTACACCTTC	CASSYSRTADGYTF
.	TRBV7-9	TRBJ2-1	.	TGTGCCAGCAGCTTACCTAGCCAGCGGGAGCAGTTCTTC	CASSLPSQREQFF
.	TRBV7-2	TRBJ1-1	.	TGTGCCAGCAGCTCGGGTGTGGGTACTGAAGCTTTCTTT	CASSSGVGTEAFF
.	TRBV6-5	TRBJ2-1	TRBD2	TGTGCCAGCAGATGGGACTGGCGGGGGGAAGGTGAGCAGTTCTTC	CASRWDWRGEGEQFF
once	TRBV7-8	TRBJ1-2	.	TGTGCCAGCAGCTTCGTGGTGGGGAGCGGCTACACCTTC	CASSFVVGSGYTF
.	TRBV4-2	TRBJ2-3	.	TGTGCCAGCAGCCAAGAACTATTCTCGCGGATCAGCACAGATACGCAGTATTTT	CASSQELFSRISTDTQYF
once	TRBV12-5	TRBJ2-3	.	TGTGCTAGTGGTCCGACCCTTGCAGGTGGAGATACGCAGTATTTT	CASGPTLAGGDTQYF
.	TRBV7-9	TRBJ2-7	TRBD2	TGTGCCAGCAGCCCGAGACTAGCGGGGCTTACCTACGAGCAGTACTTC	CASSPRLAGLTYEQYF
.	TRBV5-1	TRBJ2-7	TRBD1	TGCGCCAGCAGCGCCTGGACAGGGGTCGAGCAGTACTTC	CASSAWTGVEQYF
.	TRBV24-1	TRBJ2-1	TRBD2	TGTGCCACCAGTGATTTGCAAACTAGCGGTAGCTCCTACAATGAGCAGTTCTTC	CATSDLQTSGSSYNEQFF
.	TRBV7-9	TRBJ1-1	.	TGTGCCAGCATGAGAAACACTGAAGCTTTCTTT	CASMRNTEAFF
.	TRBV6-4	TRBJ2-3	TRBD2	TGTGCCAGCAGTGTATTCGGGAGGGCCGCAGATACGCAGTATTTT	CASSVFGRAADTQYF
.	TRBV5-3	TRBJ1-2	.	TGTGCCAGAAGCTTACCGGGACTTTTAAACTATGGCTACACCTTC	CARSLPGLLNYGYTF
.	TRBV18	TRBJ1-2	.	TGTGCCAGCTCACCACAGGGGAATGGCTACACCTTC	CASSPQGNGYTF
.	TRBV5-1	TRBJ2-5	TRBD2	TGCGCCAGCAGCTCCGGGGGGGCAAGCGAGACCCAGTACTTC	CASSSGGASETQYF
.	TRBV11-3	TRBJ1-2	.	TGTGCCAGCACAGCCCGGGGTTGGGAAGGCTACACCTTC	CASTARGWEGYTF
.	TRBV9	TRBJ1-6	TRBD1	TGTGCCAGCAGCGTAGACAGGGGGTCCCCCCTCCACTTT	CASSVDRGSPLHF
.	TRBV5-1	TRBJ1-6	.	TGCGCCAGCAGCTCCGAGACGGGGAATTCACCCCTCCACTTT	CASSSETGNSPLHF
.	TRBV27	TRBJ1-2	.	TGTGCCAGCAGTTTAATAGCTAACTATGGCTACACCTTC	CASSLIANYGYTF
.	TRBV2	TRBJ1-1	.	TGTGCCAGCGGAACGGACAGGAACACTGAAGCTTTCTTT	CASGTDRNTEAFF
.	TRBV9	TRBJ1-6	.	TGTGCCAGCAGCGCGGGGGTTTTAACGCCGACTGGTGAGGATTCACCCCTCCACTTT	CASSAGVLTPTGEDSPLHF